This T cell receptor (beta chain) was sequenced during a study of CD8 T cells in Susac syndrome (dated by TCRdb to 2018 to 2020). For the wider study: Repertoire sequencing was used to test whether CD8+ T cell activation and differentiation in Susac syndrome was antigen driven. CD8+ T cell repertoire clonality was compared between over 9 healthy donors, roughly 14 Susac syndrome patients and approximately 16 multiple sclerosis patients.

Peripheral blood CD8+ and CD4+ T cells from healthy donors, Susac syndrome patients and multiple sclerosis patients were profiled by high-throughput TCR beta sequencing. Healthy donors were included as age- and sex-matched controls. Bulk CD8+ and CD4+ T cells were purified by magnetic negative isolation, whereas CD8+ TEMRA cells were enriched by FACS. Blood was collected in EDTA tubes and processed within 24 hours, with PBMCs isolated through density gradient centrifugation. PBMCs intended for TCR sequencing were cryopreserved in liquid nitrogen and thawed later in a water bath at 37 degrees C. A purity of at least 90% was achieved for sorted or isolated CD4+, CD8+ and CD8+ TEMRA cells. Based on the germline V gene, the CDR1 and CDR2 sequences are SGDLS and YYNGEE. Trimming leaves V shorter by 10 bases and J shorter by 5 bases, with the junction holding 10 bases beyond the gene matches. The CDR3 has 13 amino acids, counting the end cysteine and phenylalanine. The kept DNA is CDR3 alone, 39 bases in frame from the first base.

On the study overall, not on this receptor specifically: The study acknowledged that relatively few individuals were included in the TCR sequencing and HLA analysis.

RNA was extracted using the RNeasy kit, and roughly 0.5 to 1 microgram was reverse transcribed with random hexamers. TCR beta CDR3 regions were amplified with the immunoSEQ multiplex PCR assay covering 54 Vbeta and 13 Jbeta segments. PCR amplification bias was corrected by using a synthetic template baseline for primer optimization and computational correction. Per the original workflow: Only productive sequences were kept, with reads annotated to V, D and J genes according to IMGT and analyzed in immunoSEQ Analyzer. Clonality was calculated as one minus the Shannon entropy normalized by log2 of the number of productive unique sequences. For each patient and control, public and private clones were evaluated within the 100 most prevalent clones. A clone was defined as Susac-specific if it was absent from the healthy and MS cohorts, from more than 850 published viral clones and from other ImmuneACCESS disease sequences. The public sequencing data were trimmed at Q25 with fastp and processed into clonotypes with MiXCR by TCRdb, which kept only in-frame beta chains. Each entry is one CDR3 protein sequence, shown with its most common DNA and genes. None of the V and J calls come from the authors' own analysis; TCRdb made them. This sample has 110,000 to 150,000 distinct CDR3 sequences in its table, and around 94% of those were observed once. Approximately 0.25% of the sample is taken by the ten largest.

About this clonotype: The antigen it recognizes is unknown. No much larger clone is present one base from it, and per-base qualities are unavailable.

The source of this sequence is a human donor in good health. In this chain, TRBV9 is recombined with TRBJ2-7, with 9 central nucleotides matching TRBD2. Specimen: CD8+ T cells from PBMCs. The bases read TGTGCCCGCACCGCTAGCGGGACCCACGAGCAGTACTTC. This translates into CARTASGTHEQYF.